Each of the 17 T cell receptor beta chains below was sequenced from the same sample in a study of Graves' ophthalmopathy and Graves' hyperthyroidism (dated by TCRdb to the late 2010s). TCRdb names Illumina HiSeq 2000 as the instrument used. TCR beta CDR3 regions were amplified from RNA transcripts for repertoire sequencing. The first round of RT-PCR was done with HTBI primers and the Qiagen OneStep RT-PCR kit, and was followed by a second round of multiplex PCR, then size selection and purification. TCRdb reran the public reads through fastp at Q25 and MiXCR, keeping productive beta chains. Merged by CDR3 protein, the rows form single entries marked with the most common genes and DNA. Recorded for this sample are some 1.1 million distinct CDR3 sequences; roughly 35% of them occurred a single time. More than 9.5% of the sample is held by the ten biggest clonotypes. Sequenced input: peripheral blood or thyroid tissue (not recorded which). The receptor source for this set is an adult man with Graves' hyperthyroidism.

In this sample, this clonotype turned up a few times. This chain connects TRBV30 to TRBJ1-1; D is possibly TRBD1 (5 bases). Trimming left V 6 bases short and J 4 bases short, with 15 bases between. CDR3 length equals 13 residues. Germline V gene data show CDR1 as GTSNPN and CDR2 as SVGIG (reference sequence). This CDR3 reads CACDQGKGTEAFF. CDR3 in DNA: TGTGCCTGCGATCAGGGAAAGGGCACTGAAGCTTTCTTT.

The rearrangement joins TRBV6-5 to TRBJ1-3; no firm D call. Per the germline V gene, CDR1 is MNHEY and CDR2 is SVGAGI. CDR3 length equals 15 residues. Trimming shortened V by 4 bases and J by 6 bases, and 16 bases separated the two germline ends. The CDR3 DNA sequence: TGTGCCAGCAGTTCCGCCCCGGAACCGACAAACACCATATATTTT. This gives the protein CASSSAPEPTNTIYF.

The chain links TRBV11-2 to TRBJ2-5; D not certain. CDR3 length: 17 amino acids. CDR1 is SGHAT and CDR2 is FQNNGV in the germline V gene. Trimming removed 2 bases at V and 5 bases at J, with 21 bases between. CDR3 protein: CASSLLLPAQIRETQYF. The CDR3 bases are TGTGCCAGCAGCTTACTCCTCCCGGCCCAAATACGGGAGACCCAGTACTTC.

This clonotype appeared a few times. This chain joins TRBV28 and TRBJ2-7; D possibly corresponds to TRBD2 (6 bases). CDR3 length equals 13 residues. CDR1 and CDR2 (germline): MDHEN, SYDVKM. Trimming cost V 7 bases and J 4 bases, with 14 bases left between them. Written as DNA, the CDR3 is TGTGCCAGCACCTGGGACTCCTCTTACGAGCAGTACTTC. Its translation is CASTWDSSYEQYF. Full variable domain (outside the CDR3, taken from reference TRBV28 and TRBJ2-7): DVKVTQSSRYLVKRTGEKVFLECVQDMDHENMFWYRQDPGLGLRLIYFSYDVKMKEKGDIPEGYSVSREKKERFSLILESASTNQTSMYLCASTWDSSYEQYFGPGTRLTVT.

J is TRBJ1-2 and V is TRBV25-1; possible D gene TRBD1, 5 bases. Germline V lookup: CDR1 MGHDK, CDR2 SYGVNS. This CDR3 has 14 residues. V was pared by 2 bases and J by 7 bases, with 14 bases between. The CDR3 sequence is CASSEGGRGGGYTF. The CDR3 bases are TGTGCCAGCAGTGAAGGGGGACGGGGGGGTGGCTACACCTTC.

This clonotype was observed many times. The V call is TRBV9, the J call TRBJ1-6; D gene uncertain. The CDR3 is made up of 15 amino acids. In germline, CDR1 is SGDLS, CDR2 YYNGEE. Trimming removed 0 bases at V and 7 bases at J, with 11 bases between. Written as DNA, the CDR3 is TGTGCCAGCAGCGTAGCTGGGGAAAGGAATTCACCCCTCCACTTT. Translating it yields CASSVAGERNSPLHF.

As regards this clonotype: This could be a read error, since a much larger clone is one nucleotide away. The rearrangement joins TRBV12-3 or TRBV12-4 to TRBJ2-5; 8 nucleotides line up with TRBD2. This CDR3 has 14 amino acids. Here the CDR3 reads CANSLGAGVETQYF. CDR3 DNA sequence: TGTGCCAACAGTTTAGGAGCGGGGGTAGAGACCCAGTACTTC.

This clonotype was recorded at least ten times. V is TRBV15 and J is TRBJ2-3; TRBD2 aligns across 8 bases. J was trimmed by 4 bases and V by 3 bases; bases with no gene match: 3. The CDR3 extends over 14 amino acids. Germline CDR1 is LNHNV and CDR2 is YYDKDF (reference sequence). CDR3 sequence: CATSSGRDADTQYF. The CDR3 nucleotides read TGTGCCACCAGCAGCGGGAGGGACGCAGATACGCAGTATTTT. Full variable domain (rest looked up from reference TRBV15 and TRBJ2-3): DAMVIQNPRYQVTQFGKPVTLSCSQTLNHNVMYWYQQKSSQAPKLLFHYYDKDFNNEADTPDNFQSRRPNTSFCFLDIRSPGLGDTAMYLCATSSGRDADTQYFGPGTRLTVL.

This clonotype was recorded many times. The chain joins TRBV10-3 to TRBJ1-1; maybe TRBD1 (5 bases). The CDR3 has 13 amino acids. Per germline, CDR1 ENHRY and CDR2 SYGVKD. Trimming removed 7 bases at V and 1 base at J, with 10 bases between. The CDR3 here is CAITRDENTEAFF. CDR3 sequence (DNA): TGTGCCATCACCCGGGACGAGAACACTGAAGCTTTCTTT.

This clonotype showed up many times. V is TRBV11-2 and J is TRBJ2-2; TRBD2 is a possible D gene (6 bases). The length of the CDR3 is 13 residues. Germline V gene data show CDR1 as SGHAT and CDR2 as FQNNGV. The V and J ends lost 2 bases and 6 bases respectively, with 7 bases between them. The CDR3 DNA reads TGTGCCAGCAGCTTAAGGAGGGCCGGGGAGCTGTTTTTT. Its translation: CASSLRRAGELFF.

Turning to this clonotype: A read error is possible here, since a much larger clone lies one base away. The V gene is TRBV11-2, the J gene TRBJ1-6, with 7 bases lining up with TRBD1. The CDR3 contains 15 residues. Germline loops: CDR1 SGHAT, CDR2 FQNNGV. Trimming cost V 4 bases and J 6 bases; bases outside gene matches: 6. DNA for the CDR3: TGTGCCAGCAGCTCGCAGACAGGGTCTAATTCACCCCTCCACTTT. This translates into CASSSQTGSNSPLHF.

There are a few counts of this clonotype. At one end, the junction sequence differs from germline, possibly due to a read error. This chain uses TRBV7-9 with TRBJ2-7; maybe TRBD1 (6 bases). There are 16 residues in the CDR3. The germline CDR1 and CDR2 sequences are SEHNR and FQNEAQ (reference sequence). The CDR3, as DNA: TGCGCCAGCAGCCAAGACGTGGCAGGGGCCTTTCGGGAGCAGTACTTC. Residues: CASSQDVAGAFREQYF.

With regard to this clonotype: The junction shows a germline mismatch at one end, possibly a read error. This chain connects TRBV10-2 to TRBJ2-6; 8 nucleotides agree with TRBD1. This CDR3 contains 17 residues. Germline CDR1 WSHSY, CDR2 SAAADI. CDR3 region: CASSYQGAGLGANVLTF. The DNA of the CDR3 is TGTGCCAGCAGTTACCAGGGGGCGGGATTAGGGGCCAACGTCCTGACTTTC.

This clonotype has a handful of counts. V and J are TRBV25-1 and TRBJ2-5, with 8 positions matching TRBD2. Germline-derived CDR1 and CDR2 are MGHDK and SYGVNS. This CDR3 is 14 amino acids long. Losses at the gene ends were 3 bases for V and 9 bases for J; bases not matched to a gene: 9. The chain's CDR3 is CASSELAGPGAQYF. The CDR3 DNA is TGTGCCAGCAGTGAGTTAGCGGGGCCTGGGGCCCAGTACTTC. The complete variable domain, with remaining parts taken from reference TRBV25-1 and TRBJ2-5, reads EADIYQTPRYLVIGTGKKITLECSQTMGHDKMYWYQQDPGMELHLIHYSYGVNSTEKGDLSSESTVSRIRTEHFPLTLESARPSHTSQYLCASSELAGPGAQYFGPGTRLLVL.

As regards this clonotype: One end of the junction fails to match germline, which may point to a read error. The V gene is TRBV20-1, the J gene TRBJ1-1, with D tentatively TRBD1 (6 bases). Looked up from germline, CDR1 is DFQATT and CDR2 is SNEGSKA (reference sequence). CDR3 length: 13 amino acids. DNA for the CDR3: TGCAGTGTTAGAGACCCGACAGGCGCTGAAGCTTTCTTT. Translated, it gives CSVRDPTGAEAFF.

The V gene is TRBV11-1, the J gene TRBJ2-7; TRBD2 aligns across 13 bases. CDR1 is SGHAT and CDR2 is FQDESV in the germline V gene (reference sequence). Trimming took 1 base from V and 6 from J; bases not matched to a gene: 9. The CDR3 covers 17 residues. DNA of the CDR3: TGTGCCAGCAGCTTAGGTATGGGACTAGCGGGACATACCGAGCAGTACTTC. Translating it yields CASSLGMGLAGHTEQYF.

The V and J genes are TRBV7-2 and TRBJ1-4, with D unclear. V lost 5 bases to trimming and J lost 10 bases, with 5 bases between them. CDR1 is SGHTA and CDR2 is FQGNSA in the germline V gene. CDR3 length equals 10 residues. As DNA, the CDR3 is TGTGCCAGCAGCACGGGAAAACTGTTTTTT. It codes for CASSTGKLFF.